Each of the 18 T cell receptor beta chains below was sequenced from the same sample in a study of control samples from healthy donors and cancer patients. Some clones are missing from TCRdb's copy, which holds only in-frame ones; the method was immunoSEQ multiplex PCR. The sample has around 140,000 clones, roughly 90% seen once. Sequenced: blood. The source of these receptors is a woman in her 50s in good health.

This sequence joins TRBV7-2 and TRBJ1-1; D may be TRBD1 (6 bases). With 4 bases removed from V and 8 bases from J, the gap between germline ends came to 17 bases. The CDR3 totals 14 residues. Germline lookup yields CDR1 SGHTA and CDR2 FQGNSA. CDR3 nucleotide sequence: TGTGCCAGCAGCTGGTTGGACAGTTTCTGGGAAGCTTTCTTT. Its translation is CASSWLDSFWEAFF.

V and J are TRBV19 and TRBJ1-6; 8 bases match TRBD1. In germline, CDR1 is LNHDA, CDR2 SQIVND (reference sequence). This CDR3 spans 19 amino acids. With V trimmed by 4 bases and J by 0 bases, 11 bases remained unmatched. CDR3 region: CASSTRDRPPSSYNSPLHF. In nucleotides, the CDR3 is TGTGCCAGTAGTACCCGGGACAGGCCTCCCAGCTCCTATAATTCACCCCTCCACTTT.

The chain links TRBV19 to TRBJ1-2; perhaps TRBD1 as D (6 bases). With 6 bases removed from V and 7 bases from J, the gap between germline ends came to 15 bases. CDR1 and CDR2 from the germline V gene are LNHDA and SQIVND (reference sequence). The CDR3 loop spans 13 amino acids. The CDR3 bases are TGTGCCAGTAGGGAACAGGGTGGCTCTGGCTACACCTTC. Translating it yields CASREQGGSGYTF.

V usage is TRBV18 and J usage is TRBJ1-5; TRBD1 matches 8 bases. J gave up 6 bases and V 2 bases, and 9 bases lay outside the gene matches. Germline loops: CDR1 KGHSH, CDR2 LQKENI. The CDR3 is 16 residues long. The CDR3 protein is CASSPSVQGVRQPQHF. DNA of the CDR3: TGTGCCAGCTCACCATCGGTACAGGGGGTTCGTCAGCCCCAGCATTTT.

The V and J genes are TRBV7-2 and TRBJ1-5; D gene ambiguous. Germline assignment: CDR1 SGHTA and CDR2 FQGNSA. The ends were cut back, 2 bases at V and 4 bases at J, with 6 bases in the middle. The CDR3 runs to 13 residues. This chain's CDR3 is CASSLMLNQPQHF. In DNA, the CDR3 is TGTGCCAGCAGCTTAATGCTAAATCAGCCCCAGCATTTT.

The chain carries TRBV5-1 and TRBJ1-1; 10 positions agree with TRBD1. The V segment lost 4 bases and the J segment 0 bases; nucleotides outside the gene matches: 12. Germline V CDR1 and CDR2: SGHRS, YFSETQ. The CDR3 totals 18 residues. The CDR3 loop is CASSRRPGTGDLNTEAFF. For the CDR3, the DNA is TGCGCCAGCAGCAGGCGGCCCGGGACAGGGGATTTGAACACTGAAGCTTTCTTT.

This clone showed up just once. The chain uses TRBV7-9 and TRBJ2-1; TRBD2 might be the D (6 bases). The length of the CDR3 is 15 residues. Germline V gives CDR1 SEHNR, CDR2 FQNEAQ (reference sequence). V gave up 1 base and J gave up 9 bases, with 16 bases separating them. CDR3 sequence reads: CASSLVRTMGSEQFF. The CDR3 bases are TGTGCCAGCAGCTTAGTTAGGACTATGGGCAGTGAGCAGTTCTTC.

V is TRBV4-1 and J is TRBJ1-2; a possible D gene is TRBD1 (5 bases). Germline V gene data show CDR1 as MGHRA and CDR2 as YSYEKL. The CDR3 contains 16 residues. The ends were cut back, 4 bases at V and 2 bases at J, with 17 bases in the middle. In nucleotides, the CDR3 is TGCGCCAGCAGCCCAAGCGACGCCGGGACGAACTATGGCTACACCTTC. Translated: CASSPSDAGTNYGYTF.

The sample holds a few counts of this clone. The chain joins TRBV10-1 to TRBJ1-3; tentative D call: TRBD1 (6 bases). Germline V gene lookup returns CDR1 WNHNN and CDR2 SYGVQD (reference sequence). The ends were cut back, 7 bases at V and 3 bases at J, with 13 bases in the middle. This CDR3 is built from 14 residues. The CDR3: CASTGGIGGNTIYF. As DNA, the CDR3 is TGCGCCAGCACGGGGGGCATAGGTGGAAACACCATATATTTT.

The chain recombines TRBV4-1 with TRBJ2-1; TRBD1 is a possible D gene (6 bases). The V end lost 3 bases, the J end lost 4 bases, and 25 bases lay between the germline ends. Per germline, CDR1 MGHRA and CDR2 YSYEKL. The CDR3 has 19 residues. CDR3 sequence (DNA): TGCGCCAGCAGCCAGTTCCAGTGGGGGATGGGTACAGGGTACAATGAGCAGTTCTTC. Protein: CASSQFQWGMGTGYNEQFF.

The CDR3 protein is CASSIQGGTEAFF. The CDR3 nucleotides read TGTGCCAGTAGTATACAGGGAGGGACTGAAGCTTTCTTT. This chain joins TRBV19 and TRBJ1-1, with D maybe TRBD1 (5 bases). CDR3 size: 13 residues. Germline loops: CDR1 LNHDA, CDR2 SQIVND (reference sequence). The germline V and J ends were trimmed by 2 bases and 5 bases, with 9 bases remaining between them.

This chain links TRBV4-2 with TRBJ2-5; 7 positions agree with TRBD2. The CDR3 runs 14 residues. Trimming at V came to 4 bases and at J to 1 base, leaving 3 bases not matched to a gene. CDR1 and CDR2 from the germline V gene are LGHNA and YNFKEQ. CDR3 sequence: CASSPSGIQETQYF. CDR3 sequence (DNA): TGTGCCAGCAGCCCAAGCGGGATCCAAGAGACCCAGTACTTC.

A remark on this clone: Other DNA sequences in this specimen translate into the identical CDR3. This chain uses TRBV10-2 with TRBJ1-1; D is unclear. The CDR3 covers 12 residues. Trimming removed 4 bases from V and 2 bases from J, with 5 bases in between. Per germline, CDR1 WSHSY and CDR2 SAAADI. The CDR3, as DNA: TGCGCCAGCAGTGCGGGCAACACTGAAGCTTTCTTT. The encoded protein is CASSAGNTEAFF.

CDR3 nucleotide sequence: TGTGCCAGCAGCCGCTCGGGACAGGGACGCTACGAGCAGTACTTC. It translates to CASSRSGQGRYEQYF. The chain carries TRBV3-1 (or the pseudogene TRBV3-2) and TRBJ2-7; the match to TRBD1 covers 9 bases. The J segment lost 3 bases and the V segment lost 4 bases, leaving 7 bases of the junction unmatched. CDR1 LGHDT and CDR2 YNNKEL come from the germline V gene (reference sequence). The CDR3 covers 15 residues.

The rearrangement uses TRBV24-1 and TRBJ2-1, with 9 bases fitting TRBD1. The CDR3 length is 14 residues. The V segment lost 1 base and the J segment 7 bases; nucleotides outside the gene matches: 1. Germline assignment: CDR1 KGHDR and CDR2 SFDVKD. The CDR3 protein is CATSDFGTGNEQFF. DNA of the CDR3: TGTGCCACCAGTGATTTTGGGACAGGGAATGAGCAGTTCTTC.

The chain links TRBV2 to TRBJ1-1, with 7 bases matching TRBD1. Trimming at V came to 5 bases and at J to 0 bases, leaving 12 bases not matched to a gene. The germline V gene has CDR1 SNHLY and CDR2 FYNNEI. The CDR3 covers 17 residues. Written as DNA, the CDR3 is TGTGCCAGCAGTAGAAGACAGGGTAAAAAACTGAACACTGAAGCTTTCTTT. It encodes CASSRRQGKKLNTEAFF.

This chain connects TRBV4-1 to TRBJ1-1; the D is unclear. Trimming took 0 bases from V and 4 from J, leaving 12 bases between them. The CDR3 consists of 15 residues. The germline V gene encodes CDR1 MGHRA and CDR2 YSYEKL. The CDR3 coding sequence is TGCGCCAGCAGCCAAGATGCCCAGAAGGGCACTGAAGCTTTCTTT. It encodes CASSQDAQKGTEAFF.

The genes are TRBV3-1 (or the pseudogene TRBV3-2) and TRBJ2-7; D possibly uses TRBD1 or TRBD2 (6 bases each). The germline V and J ends were trimmed by 8 bases and 3 bases, with 14 bases remaining between them. CDR1 is LGHDT and CDR2 is YNNKEL in the germline V gene (reference sequence). The CDR3 sequence is 13 residues long. The CDR3 here is CASGGQPSYEQYF. As DNA, the CDR3 is TGTGCCAGCGGGGGGCAGCCTAGCTACGAGCAGTACTTC.